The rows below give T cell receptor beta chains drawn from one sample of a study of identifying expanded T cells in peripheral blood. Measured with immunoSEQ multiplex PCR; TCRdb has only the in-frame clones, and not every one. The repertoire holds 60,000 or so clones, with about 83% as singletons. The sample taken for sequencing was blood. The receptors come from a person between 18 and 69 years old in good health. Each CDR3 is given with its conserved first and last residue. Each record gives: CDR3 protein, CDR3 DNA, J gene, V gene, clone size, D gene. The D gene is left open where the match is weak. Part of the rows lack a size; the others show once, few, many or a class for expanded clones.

CDR3: CASSRGLAGGPGNEQFF; DNA: TGTGCCAGCAGCCGAGGACTAGCGGGAGGGCCGGGGAATGAGCAGTTCTTC; J: TRBJ2-1; V: TRBV9; size: NA; D: TRBD2
CDR3: CASSWTTGANTEAFF; DNA: TGCGCCAGCAGCTGGACAACAGGCGCGAACACTGAAGCTTTCTTT; J: TRBJ1-1; V: TRBV5-1; size: NA; D: NA
CDR3: CASSSLTWGMREQYF; DNA: TGTGCCAGCTCATCTTTAACGTGGGGGATGAGGGAGCAGTACTTC; J: TRBJ2-7; V: TRBV18; size: NA; D: NA
CDR3: CASRVGLAGYNEQFF; DNA: TGTGCCAGCAGAGTGGGACTAGCGGGGTACAATGAGCAGTTCTTC; J: TRBJ2-1; V: TRBV6-5; size: NA; D: TRBD2
CDR3: CASSMRRSANTIYF; DNA: TGTGCCAGTAGTATGAGGAGGTCCGCAAACACCATATATTTT; J: TRBJ1-3; V: TRBV19; size: NA; D: NA
CDR3: CASSPPRGLAGSHEQFF; DNA: TGTGCCAGCAGTCCGCCCCGGGGACTAGCGGGAAGCCATGAGCAGTTCTTC; J: TRBJ2-1; V: TRBV27; size: NA; D: TRBD2
CDR3: CASSQSGTVNSNQPQHF; DNA: TGCGCCAGCAGTCAATCGGGCACAGTCAATAGCAATCAGCCCCAGCATTTT; J: TRBJ1-5; V: TRBV23-1; size: NA; D: NA
CDR3: CASSLVETNTEAFF; DNA: TGCGCCAGCAGCTTGGTTGAAACGAACACTGAAGCTTTCTTT; J: TRBJ1-1; V: TRBV5-1; size: NA; D: NA
CDR3: CASSQVPASGIQYF; DNA: TGCGCCAGCAGCCAAGTTCCAGCTAGCGGCATTCAGTACTTC; J: TRBJ2-4; V: TRBV4-3; size: NA; D: TRBD2
CDR3: CASSYRQGASLIQYF; DNA: TGTGCCAGCAGTTACCGACAGGGCGCCTCATTGATCCAGTACTTC; J: TRBJ2-5; V: TRBV27; size: NA; D: TRBD1
CDR3: CASSIGGRDGYTF; DNA: TGTGCCAGCAGTATCGGGGGGAGGGATGGCTACACCTTC; J: TRBJ1-2; V: TRBV25-1; size: NA; D: NA
CDR3: CASSLAQGAGGYTF; DNA: TGTGCCAGCAGCTTGGCCCAGGGGGCGGGTGGCTACACCTTC; J: TRBJ1-2; V: TRBV5-4; size: NA; D: TRBD1
CDR3: CSVVLAGVGETQYF; DNA: TGCAGCGTTGTTCTAGCGGGAGTGGGGGAGACCCAGTACTTC; J: TRBJ2-5; V: TRBV29-1; size: NA; D: TRBD2
CDR3: CATGAGRYNEQFF; DNA: TGTGCCACCGGGGCGGGGCGCTACAATGAGCAGTTCTTC; J: TRBJ2-1; V: TRBV7-9; size: NA; D: NA
CDR3: CASSLLQGIGNTEAFF; DNA: TGCGCCAGCAGCTTGTTACAGGGAATCGGGAACACTGAAGCTTTCTTT; J: TRBJ1-1; V: TRBV5-1; size: NA; D: NA
CDR3: CASSTAGGTEQFF; DNA: TGTGCCAGCAGCACAGCGGGGGGCACTGAGCAGTTCTTC; J: TRBJ2-1; V: TRBV9; size: once; D: TRBD2
CDR3: CASSAQGVTFF; DNA: TGTGCCAGTAGCGCACAGGGCGTAACTTTCTTT; J: TRBJ1-1; V: TRBV6-5; size: NA; D: NA